This TCR beta chain was retrieved from a study of blood T cell repertoires in COVID-19. On the study more broadly: T cells, B-cell-depleted T cells, or PBMCs provided the cDNA or gDNA that served as material.

This CDR3 comprises 13 residues. The germline CDR1 and CDR2 sequences are LNHDA and SQIVND (reference sequence). The V and J ends lost 5 bases and 3 bases respectively, with 8 bases between them. Here immunoSEQ multiplex PCR was the method, and the copy in TCRdb shows in-frame clones only, minus some. The table shows nearly 200,000 clones, with around nine tenths occurring only once. The receptor was isolated from a woman in her thirties or forties who had recovered from COVID-19. This rearrangement joins TRBV19 to TRBJ1-5, with TRBD1 as a possible D gene (5 bases). The sequenced sample consisted of peripheral blood. The CDR3, as DNA: TGTGCCAGTAGTGGACAAATCAATCAGCCCCAGCATTTT. Its translation: CASSGQINQPQHF.